This TCR beta chain was recorded in a study of T cells in Graves' hyperthyroidism and ophthalmopathy. The investigators amplified TCR beta CDR3 regions from RNA transcripts. The HTBI primer set was used in a first-round RT-PCR of the TCR CDR3. From the multiplex PCR reads, TCRdb called clonotypes with MiXCR, one entry per CDR3 protein. The sample lists roughly 800,000 distinct CDR3 sequences, around 38% occurring once. There are 15 residues in the CDR3. CDR1 is DFQATT and CDR2 is SNEGSKA in the germline V gene (reference sequence). V lost 4 bases to trimming and J lost 2 bases, with 15 bases between them.

This chain joins TRBV20-1 and TRBJ1-5; maybe TRBD1 (5 bases). The sequenced sample was blood. The sequence came from a man younger than 35 with Graves' hyperthyroidism. CDR3 sequence (DNA): TGCAGTGCTACCCCCGGGGGGGTCGGCAATCAGCCCCAGCATTTT. Its translation is CSATPGGVGNQPQHF.